A selection of T cell receptor beta chains follows, all from one sample in a study of blood T cell repertoires in COVID-19. TCRdb keeps only in-frame clones here, not all; method: immunoSEQ multiplex PCR. The sample lists 150,000 to 190,000 clones, around 84% occurring once. The material sequenced was PBMCs or T cells enriched from blood (not recorded which). The receptors shown here come from a man over 45 who had recovered from COVID-19. Both conserved end residues are part of each CDR3. The D gene is left open where the match is weak. Expanded clones are given a class, and other clones once, few, many or no size at all.

>NA|TRBD1|TRBJ1-1|TRBV7-9
CASSLDSRDRDVVAFF
TGTGCCAGCAGCTTAGATAGTCGGGACAGGGATGTCGTAGCTTTCTTT
>NA|NA|TRBJ1-2|TRBV3-1/TRBV3-2
CAGSHREVTNYGYTF
TGTGCCGGCAGCCACAGGGAGGTTACTAACTATGGCTACACCTTC
>NA|TRBD1|TRBJ1-2|TRBV10-3
CAISPGQGAGYTF
TGTGCCATCAGTCCCGGACAGGGGGCTGGCTACACCTTC
>NA|TRBD1|TRBJ2-7|TRBV5-4
CASSPGQGFYEQYF
TGTGCCAGCAGTCCGGGACAGGGATTCTACGAGCAGTACTTC
>NA|NA|TRBJ1-1|TRBV11-1
CASSLEGGLNTEAFF
TGTGCCAGCAGCTTAGAGGGAGGTTTGAACACTGAAGCTTTCTTT
>NA|NA|TRBJ1-6|TRBV6-5
CASSYRGPNSPLHF
TGTGCCAGCAGTTACCGGGGTCCTAATTCACCCCTCCACTTT
>NA|TRBD1|TRBJ2-7|TRBV11-2
CASSGLDRDGLRRSYEQYF
TGTGCCAGCAGCGGGCTAGACAGGGACGGCTTAAGAAGGTCCTACGAGCAGTACTTC
>NA|TRBD1|TRBJ1-2|TRBV2
CASRRPGTGGGYGYTF
TGTGCCAGCAGACGCCCCGGGACAGGGGGAGGCTATGGCTACACCTTC
>NA|TRBD1|TRBJ1-3|TRBV15
CATSRGRGQGHSGNTIYF
TGTGCCACCAGCAGAGGAAGGGGACAGGGGCACTCTGGAAACACTATATATTTT
>NA|TRBD2|TRBJ2-2|TRBV13
CASKTSVNTGELFF
TGTGCCAGCAAGACTAGCGTGAACACCGGGGAGCTGTTTTTT
>NA|TRBD1|TRBJ1-1|TRBV2
CASIGQGIEAFF
TGTGCCAGCATCGGACAGGGGATCGAAGCTTTCTTT
>NA|NA|TRBJ1-1|TRBV5-1
CASSLVGSTEAFF
TGCGCCAGCAGCTTGGTTGGGAGCACTGAAGCTTTCTTT
>many|TRBD2|TRBJ2-3|TRBV12-5
CASGPGLARGTDTQYF
TGTGCTAGTGGACCCGGACTAGCGAGGGGCACAGATACGCAGTATTTT
>NA|NA|TRBJ1-2|TRBV29-1
CSVEATANYGYTF
TGCAGCGTTGAGGCGACAGCTAACTATGGCTACACCTTC
>once|NA|TRBJ1-2|TRBV30
CACQVGGAGGYTF
TGTGCCTGTCAGGTCGGGGGGGCCGGAGGCTACACCTTC
>NA|NA|TRBJ2-3|TRBV24-1
CATSGSTDTQYF
TGTGCCACCAGTGGTTCAACAGATACGCAGTATTTT